This T cell receptor (beta chain) emerged from a study of blood T cells in healthy people across ages. Across the whole study: Capture by template switching was about one barcoded beta molecule per two T cells.

Next came a second PCR, run for about 6 to 12 cycles, which used a sample-barcoded 5' primer along with a J-beta primer mix. Each cDNA was tagged by a template-switch adaptor containing 12 random nucleotides. From each sample, at least 2.5 million paired-end reads containing CDR3 were obtained. Each CDR3 protein gets one entry after TCRdb re-called the 5' RACE reads with MiXCR. This sample carries some 790,000 distinct CDR3 sequences, around 30% of them seen once, and the ten largest clones take 17%. General study findings and limits: Age advanced and TCR beta diversity per million T cells fell, roughly linearly.

In this sample, this clonotype turned up many times. As yet, its antigen is unknown. The germline CDR1 and CDR2 sequences are SGHTA and FQGNSA. CDR3 length equals 12 residues. Losses at the gene ends were 5 bases for V and 12 bases for J; bases not matched to a gene: 8. This chain uses TRBV7-2 with TRBJ2-3, with TRBD2 matching over 7 bases. This receptor was identified in a woman aged 80 or over in good health. Material: blood. The DNA for the CDR3 is TGTGCCAGCAGCCCGACTAGCTCCACACAGTATTTT. It translates to CASSPTSSTQYF.